This TCR beta chain came from a study of shared clonotypes between healthy human individuals. Study observations and caveats: Rarefaction exposed incomplete sorted-subset sequencing despite large depth. Richness estimates generally favored naive over memory subsets. The naive CD4 repertoires of several donors were compared, and roughly 5% of clonotypes were shared.

The protocol was immunoSEQ multiplex PCR, while the TCRdb copy is restricted to in-frame clones and leaves out a portion. The data contain roughly 2 million clones, roughly 95% of them singletons. The germline CDR1 and CDR2 sequences are KGHSH and LQKENI. J gave up 6 bases and V 2 bases, and 8 bases lay outside the gene matches. CDR3 size: 17 residues. The authors divided CD4+ cells into CD45RA+ naive and CD45RA-negative memory subsets. As concerns this clone: What it binds is unknown.

V gene TRBV18 combines with J gene TRBJ2-1; 12 bases fit TRBD2. The TCR comes from a man aged 18 to 29 in good health. Sequenced sample: naive CD4+ T cells sorted from blood. Subset in this sample: CD45RA+ positively selected. CDR3 region: CASSPNPSGGAGNEQFF. The CDR3 DNA reads as TGTGCCAGCTCACCAAACCCTAGCGGGGGGGCCGGCAATGAGCAGTTCTTC.